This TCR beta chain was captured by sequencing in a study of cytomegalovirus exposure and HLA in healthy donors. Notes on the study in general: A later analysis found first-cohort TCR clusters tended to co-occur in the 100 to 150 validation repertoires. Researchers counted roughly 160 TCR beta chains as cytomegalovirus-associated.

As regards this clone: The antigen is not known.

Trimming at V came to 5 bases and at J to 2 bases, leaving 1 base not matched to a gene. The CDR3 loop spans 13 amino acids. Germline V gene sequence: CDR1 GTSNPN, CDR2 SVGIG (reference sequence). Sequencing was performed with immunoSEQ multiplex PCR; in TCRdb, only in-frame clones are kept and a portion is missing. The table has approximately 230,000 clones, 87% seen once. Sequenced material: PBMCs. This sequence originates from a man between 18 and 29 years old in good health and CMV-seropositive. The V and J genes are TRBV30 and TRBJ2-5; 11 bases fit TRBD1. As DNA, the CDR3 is TGTGCCTGGGGGACAGGGGGGCAAGAGACCCAGTACTTC. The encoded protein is CAWGTGGQETQYF.